Detailed here is one TCR beta chain. Its antigen is as yet unknown. This record comes from a study of shared clonotypes between healthy human individuals. Findings of the study overall: Lower generation probabilities were found for non-shared clonotypes than for those shared by all four donors. Naive CD4 clonotypes were shared across several donors at about 5%. Blood was the only sampled material, and tissue repertoires likely differ.

Profiled with immunoSEQ multiplex PCR; TCRdb holds only in-frame clones, not every one. The repertoire has about 1,500,000 clones, around 95% of them found once; the top ten carry roughly 1.2%. V was clipped by 7 bases and J by 5 bases, with 20 bases between them. The CDR3 totals 15 residues. Germline V gene data show CDR1 as SQVTM and CDR2 as ANQGSEA. The sequencing sample was made of naive CD4+ T cells sorted from blood. Sample subset: CD45RA+ positively selected. This rearrangement joins TRBV29-1 to TRBJ2-2; D is tentatively TRBD1 or TRBD2 (7 bases each). The receptor was derived from a man aged 30 to 39 in good health. The CDR3 region is CSASSGGGMTGELFF. Here the CDR3 DNA reads TGCAGCGCATCATCAGGGGGGGGGATGACCGGGGAGCTGTTTTTT.